Listed here are 11 T cell receptor beta chains from one sample, sequenced in a study of ipilimumab plus nivolumab after autologous stem cell transplantation. Sequencing was performed with immunoSEQ multiplex PCR; in TCRdb, only in-frame clones are kept and a portion is missing. The sample consists of 20,000 to 25,000 clones, 75% to 85% of them appearing once. The sequenced sample was PBMCs, obtained in a trial of ipilimumab plus nivolumab as post-transplant consolidation. The receptors derive from a male donor with diffuse large B-cell lymphoma.

The chain employs TRBV4-2 and TRBJ2-2; 7 bases are a match to TRBD2. This CDR3 region has 18 residues. The V segment lost 1 base and the J segment 4 bases; nucleotides outside the gene matches: 12. The germline V gene has CDR1 LGHNA and CDR2 YNFKEQ. The chain's CDR3 is CASSQGFSTSAFTGELFF. In DNA form, the CDR3 reads TGTGCCAGCAGCCAAGGTTTTTCCACTAGCGCCTTCACCGGGGAGCTGTTTTTT.

V usage is TRBV6-1 and J usage is TRBJ1-4; D is possibly TRBD1 (6 bases). The V gene's germline CDR1 is MNHNS and CDR2 SASEGT. This CDR3 has 15 amino acids. Trimming took off 1 base at V and 8 bases at J, with 14 bases between the two ends. Here the CDR3 DNA reads TGTGCCAGCAGTGAAGTGCAGGGGACGGGGGAAAAACTGTTTTTT. Translated, it gives CASSEVQGTGEKLFF.

V usage is TRBV28 and J usage is TRBJ1-6; D remains ambiguous. This CDR3 spans 14 amino acids. CDR1 MDHEN and CDR2 SYDVKM come from the germline V gene. V lost 2 bases and J lost 7, with 9 bases in between. CDR3 loop: CASSLQAGNSPLHF. The CDR3, as DNA: TGTGCCAGCAGTTTACAGGCTGGAAATTCACCCCTCCACTTT.

This chain connects TRBV28 to TRBJ2-2, with 7 nucleotides matching TRBD2. V shed 5 bases, J shed 3 bases, and the junction held 12 bases outside the gene matches. The length of the CDR3 is 17 residues. Germline V gene lookup returns CDR1 MDHEN and CDR2 SYDVKM. Here the CDR3 DNA reads TGTGCCAGCAGTCCCTTGGGGAGGGCGGCGTACACCGGGGAGCTGTTTTTT. It translates to CASSPLGRAAYTGELFF.

This clone was counted a single time. This sequence joins TRBV7-9 and TRBJ2-2; D is undetermined. The CDR3 is 14 amino acids. The V gene lost 7 bases and the J gene lost 2 bases, with 11 bases spanning the gap. Germline CDR1 is SEHNR and CDR2 is FQNEAQ (reference sequence). The DNA for the CDR3 is TGTGCCAGCACCCAGAGGCGTAACACCGGGGAGCTGTTTTTT. Translating it yields CASTQRRNTGELFF.

CDR3 in amino acids: CASSALAGGPGNIQYF. CDR3 nucleotide sequence: TGTGCCAGCAGCGCTCTAGCGGGGGGGCCAGGTAACATTCAGTACTTC. The chain recombines TRBV9 with TRBJ2-4; TRBD2 matches at 12 bases. The V gene end was trimmed by 3 bases and the J gene end by 7 bases; junction bases not matched to a gene: 8. This CDR3 has 16 amino acids. Germline V gene lookup returns CDR1 SGDLS and CDR2 YYNGEE. Full variable domain (rest looked up from reference TRBV9 and TRBJ2-4): DSGVTQTPKHLITATGQRVTLRCSPRSGDLSVYWYQQSLDQGLQFLIQYYNGEERAKGNILERFSAQQFPDLHSELNLSSLELGDSALYFCASSALAGGPGNIQYFGAGTRLSVL.

The chain uses TRBV10-3 and TRBJ1-2, with D unresolved. The CDR3 length is 18 residues. Germline assignment: CDR1 ENHRY and CDR2 SYGVKD. The V gene lost 0 bases and the J gene lost 3 bases, with 20 bases spanning the gap. For the CDR3, the DNA is TGTGCCATCAGTGAGTCCTTGAGTGCAGCCTCAGTTGACTATGGCTACACCTTC. Protein sequence: CAISESLSAASVDYGYTF.

This chain links TRBV18 with TRBJ2-3, with D unclear. CDR3 length equals 15 residues. The germline V gene encodes CDR1 KGHSH and CDR2 LQKENI. The germline V and J ends were trimmed by 5 bases and 3 bases, with 15 bases remaining between them. The CDR3 DNA follows: TGTGCCAGCTCATCCTCCCTTGGAAAAACAGATACGCAGTATTTT. It translates to CASSSSLGKTDTQYF.

The gene calls are TRBV6-6 and TRBJ2-5; D remains unclear. Trimming took 2 bases from V and 2 from J, leaving 6 bases between them. Germline V gene sequence: CDR1 MNHNY, CDR2 SVGAGI (reference sequence). The CDR3 consists of 13 residues. CDR3: CASSYSVQETQYF. The CDR3 bases are TGTGCCAGCAGTTACAGCGTTCAAGAGACCCAGTACTTC.

The V gene is TRBV19, the J gene TRBJ1-5; D call uncertain. This CDR3 comprises 13 residues. Germline V CDR1 and CDR2: LNHDA, SQIVND (reference sequence). The ends were cut back, 3 bases at V and 6 bases at J, with 9 bases in the middle. The CDR3 is CASSIEASQPQHF. The CDR3 DNA sequence: TGTGCCAGTAGTATTGAGGCTAGTCAGCCCCAGCATTTT.

The chain couples TRBV27 to TRBJ2-4; 11 positions agree with TRBD1. V was clipped by 2 bases and J by 9 bases; unmatched bases: 3. There are 14 residues in the CDR3. CDR1 is MNHEY, CDR2 SMNVEV, per germline (reference sequence). The CDR3: CASSLGQGAGIQYF. CDR3 coding DNA: TGTGCCAGCAGTTTAGGACAGGGGGCAGGCATTCAGTACTTC.